The source of this T cell receptor (beta chain) is a study of blood T cells in healthy people across ages. General study findings and limits: In older individuals, TCR beta diversity per million T cells was lower, falling roughly linearly with age. Estimates of diversity drawn from one million T cells were considered underestimates. Strong correlation linked observed beta diversity and percent naive T cells.

Germline V gene data show CDR1 as MNHNS and CDR2 as SASEGT. This CDR3 has 15 residues. Then a second PCR, running about 7 to 11 cycles, was carried out with a sample-barcoded 5' primer and a J-beta primer mix. TCRdb recomputed calls from the 5' RACE reads with MiXCR, one row per CDR3 protein. The table shows some 710,000 distinct CDR3 sequences, with about 20% occurring only once. As concerns this clonotype: Its antigen is as yet unknown.

The rearrangement links TRBV6-1 to TRBJ2-5; 7 positions match TRBD1. Gene TRBJ2-7 matches the end of the DNA better, so the J call may be wrong. Sequenced: blood. The receptor's source is a man aged 65 to 79 in good health. The CDR3 sequence: CASVYVGTDLYEQYF. CDR3 bases: TGTGCCAGCGTGTATGTGGGGACAGACTTATACGAGCAGTACTTC.